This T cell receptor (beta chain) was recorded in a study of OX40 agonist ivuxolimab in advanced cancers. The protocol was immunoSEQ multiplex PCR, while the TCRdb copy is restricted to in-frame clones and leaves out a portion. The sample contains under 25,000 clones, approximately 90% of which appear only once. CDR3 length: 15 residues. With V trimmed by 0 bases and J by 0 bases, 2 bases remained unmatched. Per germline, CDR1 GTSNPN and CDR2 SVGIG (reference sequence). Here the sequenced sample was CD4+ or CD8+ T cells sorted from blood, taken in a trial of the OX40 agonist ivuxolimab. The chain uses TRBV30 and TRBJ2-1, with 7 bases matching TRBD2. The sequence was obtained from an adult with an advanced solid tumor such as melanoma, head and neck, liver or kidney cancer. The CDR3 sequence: CAWSVGRGSYNEQFF. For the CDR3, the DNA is TGTGCCTGGAGTGTAGGGAGGGGCTCCTACAATGAGCAGTTCTTC. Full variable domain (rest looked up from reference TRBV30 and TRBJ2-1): SQTIHQWPATLVQPVGSPLSLECTVEGTSNPNLYWYRQAAGRGLQLLFYSVGIGQISSEVPQNLSASRPQDRQFILSSKKLLLSDSGFYLCAWSVGRGSYNEQFFGPGTRLTVL.